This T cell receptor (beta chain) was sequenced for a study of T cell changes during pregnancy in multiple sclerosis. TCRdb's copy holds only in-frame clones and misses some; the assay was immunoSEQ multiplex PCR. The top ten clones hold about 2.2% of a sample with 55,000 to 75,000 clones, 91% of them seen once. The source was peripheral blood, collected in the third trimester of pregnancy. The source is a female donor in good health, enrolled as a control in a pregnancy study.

The CDR3 sequence: CASSEGAGRAEAFF. CDR3 DNA sequence: TGTGCCAGCAGTGAAGGGGCGGGTAGGGCTGAAGCTTTCTTT. V usage is TRBV2 and J usage is TRBJ1-1; D is uncertain. Trimming left V 1 base short and J 6 bases short, with 12 bases between. Per the germline V gene, CDR1 is SNHLY and CDR2 is FYNNEI. There are 14 residues in the CDR3.